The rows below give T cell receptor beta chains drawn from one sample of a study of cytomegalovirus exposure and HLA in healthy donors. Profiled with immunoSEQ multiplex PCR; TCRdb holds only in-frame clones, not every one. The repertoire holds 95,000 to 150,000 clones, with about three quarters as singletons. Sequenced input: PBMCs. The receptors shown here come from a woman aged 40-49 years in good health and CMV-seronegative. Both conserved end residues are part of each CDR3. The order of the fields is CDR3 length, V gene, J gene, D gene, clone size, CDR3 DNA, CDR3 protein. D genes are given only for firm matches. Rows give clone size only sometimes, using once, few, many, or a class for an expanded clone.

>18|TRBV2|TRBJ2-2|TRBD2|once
TGTGCCAGCAGTGAGTTATTCGGGAGGGCCACCTACACCGGGGAGCTGTTTTTT
CASSELFGRATYTGELFF
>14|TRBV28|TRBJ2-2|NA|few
TGTGCCAGCAGTTTTACAGGGAGGGACGGGGAGCTGTTTTTT
CASSFTGRDGELFF
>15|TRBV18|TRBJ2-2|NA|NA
TGTGCCAGCTCAATTTACCCTGCCGAGACCGGGGAGCTGTTTTTT
CASSIYPAETGELFF
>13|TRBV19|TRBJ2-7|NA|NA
TGTGCCAGTAGTATGACTAGTTCCAACGAGCAGTACTTC
CASSMTSSNEQYF
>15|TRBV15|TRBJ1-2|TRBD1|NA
TGTGCCACCAGCAGAGGACAGGGCGGATCCGATGGCTACACCTTC
CATSRGQGGSDGYTF
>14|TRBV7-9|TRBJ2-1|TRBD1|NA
TGTGCCAGCAGCCTGACAGGGTCGGGCAATGAGCAGTTCTTC
CASSLTGSGNEQFF
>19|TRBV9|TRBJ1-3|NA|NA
TGTGCCAGCAGTCTTTCACGCTCGAGCGGGGTTAACTCTGGAAACACCATATATTTT
CASSLSRSSGVNSGNTIYF
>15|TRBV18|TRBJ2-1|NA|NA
TGTGCCAGCTCACCTCGGGACACAACCTACAATGAGCAGTTCTTC
CASSPRDTTYNEQFF
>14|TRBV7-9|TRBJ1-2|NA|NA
TGTGCCAGCAGCTTAGCGGCAGGGCAAAATGGCTACACCTTC
CASSLAAGQNGYTF
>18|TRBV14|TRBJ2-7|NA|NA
TGTGCCAGCAGCCAAGACCGTGGGAGAATGCAGCGTCCCCACGAGCAGTACTTC
CASSQDRGRMQRPHEQYF
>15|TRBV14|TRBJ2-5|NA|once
TGTGCCAGCAGCCCCACGTCGGGGGTTCGGGAGACCCAGTACTTC
CASSPTSGVRETQYF
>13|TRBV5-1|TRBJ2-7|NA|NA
TGCGCCAGCAGTGTGACAGCGGGCTGGGAGCAGTACTTC
CASSVTAGWEQYF
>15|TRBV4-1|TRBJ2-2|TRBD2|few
TGCGCCAGCCGACCGTACGGGACTAATGCCGGGGAGCTGTTTTTT
CASRPYGTNAGELFF
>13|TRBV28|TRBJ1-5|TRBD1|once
TGTGCCAGCAGAACGACAGGGAGGCAGCCCCAGCATTTT
CASRTTGRQPQHF
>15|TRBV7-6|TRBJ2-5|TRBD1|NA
TGTGCCAGCAGCTCCGGGACAGGGGTCCAAGAGACCCAGTACTTC
CASSSGTGVQETQYF
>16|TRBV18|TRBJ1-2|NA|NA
TGTGCCAGCTCACCATTGTCGGTCCGGCAGGGGTATGGCTACACCTTC
CASSPLSVRQGYGYTF
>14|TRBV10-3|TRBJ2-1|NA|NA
TGTGCCATCAATAAATTAGGGGATAACAATGAGCAGTTCTTC
CAINKLGDNNEQFF
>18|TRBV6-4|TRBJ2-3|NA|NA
TGTGCCAGCATTCGGACTCTAGAAAATGGCGGATTCGGGGATACGCAGTATTTT
CASIRTLENGGFGDTQYF
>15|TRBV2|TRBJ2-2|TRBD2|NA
TGTGCCAGCAGGGGGGGAGCGGGAGAAGCCGGGGAGCTGTTTTTT
CASRGGAGEAGELFF
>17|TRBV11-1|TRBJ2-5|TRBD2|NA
TGTGCCAGCAGCTGGTCCGGGGGGGGAAGTTGGCAAGAGACCCAGTACTTC
CASSWSGGGSWQETQYF
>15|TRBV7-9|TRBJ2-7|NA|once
TGTGCCAGCAGCTCTTGGACAGCCCAGGCCTACGAGCAGTACTTC
CASSSWTAQAYEQYF
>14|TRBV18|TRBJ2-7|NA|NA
TGTGCCAGCTCACCTGAGACAGGTTTCTACGAGCAGTACTTC
CASSPETGFYEQYF
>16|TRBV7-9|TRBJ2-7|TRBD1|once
TGTTCCAGCAGCTTAGCCCGATTGACAGGGTTCAACGAGCAGTACTTC
CSSSLARLTGFNEQYF
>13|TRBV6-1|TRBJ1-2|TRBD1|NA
TGTGCCAGCAGGAGGACAGGGATCTATGGCTACACCTTC
CASRRTGIYGYTF
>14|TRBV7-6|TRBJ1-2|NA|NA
TGTGCCAGCAGCCCCCGGGGGACTAACTATGGCTACACCTTC
CASSPRGTNYGYTF
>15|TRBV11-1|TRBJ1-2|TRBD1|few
TGTGCCAGCAGCTCAAGGACAGGGGGCGTCTATGGCTACACCTTC
CASSSRTGGVYGYTF
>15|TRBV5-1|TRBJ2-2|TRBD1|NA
TGCGCCAGCAGCGGGGACAGGGGTTGGACCGGGGAGCTGTTTTTT
CASSGDRGWTGELFF
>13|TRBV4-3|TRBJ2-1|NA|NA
TGCGCCAGCAGCCAAGAGGGAGGCAATGAGCAGTTCTTC
CASSQEGGNEQFF
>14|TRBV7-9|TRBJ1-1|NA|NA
TGTTCCAGCAGCTCCCAGGGGATGAACACTGAAGCTTTCTTT
CSSSSQGMNTEAFF
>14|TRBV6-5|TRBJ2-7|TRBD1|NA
TGTGCCAGCAGACCGGGACAGATTTTATACGAGCAGTACTTC
CASRPGQILYEQYF
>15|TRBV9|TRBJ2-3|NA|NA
TGTGCCAGCAGCTTCGGGGGTACTAGCACAGATACGCAGTATTTT
CASSFGGTSTDTQYF
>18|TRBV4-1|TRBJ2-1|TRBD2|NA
TGCGCCAGCAGCCAAGATCCCCCTGGGTGGGCGGGAGCCAATGAGCAGTTCTTC
CASSQDPPGWAGANEQFF
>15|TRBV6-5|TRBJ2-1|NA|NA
TGTGCCAGCAGTTACTCGGGGAGCTCCTACAATGAGCAGTTCTTC
CASSYSGSSYNEQFF
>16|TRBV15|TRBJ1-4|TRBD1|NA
TGTGCCACCAGCAGAGGTGACCAGGGGGGCAGTGAAAAACTGTTTTTT
CATSRGDQGGSEKLFF
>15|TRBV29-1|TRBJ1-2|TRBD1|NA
TGCAGCGCGGGCGGCGTTGAGACAGGGGGCGTTGGCTACACCTTC
CSAGGVETGGVGYTF
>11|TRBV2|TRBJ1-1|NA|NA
TGTGCCCGGGGGGGGAACACTGAAGCTTTCTTT
CARGGNTEAFF
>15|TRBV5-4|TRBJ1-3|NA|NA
TGTGCCAGCAGCTTGGGAGGTAGCTCTGGAAACACCATATATTTT
CASSLGGSSGNTIYF
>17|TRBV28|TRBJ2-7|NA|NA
TGTGCCAGCAGTTTAGGACCCAAAGACAGGAGCTCCTACGAGCAGTACTTC
CASSLGPKDRSSYEQYF
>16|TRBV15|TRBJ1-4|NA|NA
TGTGCCACCAGCAGGCCCTTAGGGGTTCCTAATGAAAAACTGTTTTTT
CATSRPLGVPNEKLFF
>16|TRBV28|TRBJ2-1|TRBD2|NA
TGTGCCAGCAGTCCTCCGGGACTAGCGGGTTCCAATGAGCAGTTCTTC
CASSPPGLAGSNEQFF
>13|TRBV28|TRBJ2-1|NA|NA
TGTGCCAGCGGCCAGCGGGTCTACAATGAGCAGTTCTTC
CASGQRVYNEQFF
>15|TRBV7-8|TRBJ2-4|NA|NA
TGTGCCAGCAGCCCGACAGGAGTAGCCAAAAACAGTCAGTACTTC
CASSPTGVAKNSQYF
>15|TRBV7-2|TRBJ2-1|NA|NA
TGTGCCAGCAGCTTACTCTGGGGGGGCGGGAATGAGCAGTTCTTC
CASSLLWGGGNEQFF
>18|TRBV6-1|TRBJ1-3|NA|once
TGTGCCAGCAGTGAAAAAGGAGGGCAGGGTGCTTTTGGAAACACCATATATTTT
CASSEKGGQGAFGNTIYF
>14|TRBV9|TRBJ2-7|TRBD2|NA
TGTGCCAGCAGCCTAAGCGGGAATTCCTACGAGCAGTACTTC
CASSLSGNSYEQYF
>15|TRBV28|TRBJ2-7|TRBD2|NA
TGTGCCAGCAGGGCCGGACTAGCGGGTTTCTACGAGCAGTACTTC
CASRAGLAGFYEQYF
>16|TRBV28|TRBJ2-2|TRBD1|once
TGTGCCAGCAGTTTGGGGACAGGGGGCAACACCGGGGAGCTGTTTTTT
CASSLGTGGNTGELFF
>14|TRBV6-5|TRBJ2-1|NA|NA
TGTGCCAGCGAGGGGGGGGGTTCCTACAATGAGCAGTTCTTC
CASEGGGSYNEQFF
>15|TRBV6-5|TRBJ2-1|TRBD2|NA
TGTGCCAGCAGTTTGACTAGCGGGATGTACAATGAGCAGTTCTTC
CASSLTSGMYNEQFF
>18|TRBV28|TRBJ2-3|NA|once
TGTGCCAGCAGCCCTTTTAGTTTACGACAGGGAGGAACAGATACGCAGTATTTT
CASSPFSLRQGGTDTQYF
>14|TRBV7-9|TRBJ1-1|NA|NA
TGTGCCAGCAGCTTGGTTACAGGGAACACTGAAGCTTTCTTT
CASSLVTGNTEAFF
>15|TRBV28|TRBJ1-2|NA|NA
TGTGCCAGCAGTTTATGGGGGGGGCTCTCATATGGCTACACCTTC
CASSLWGGLSYGYTF
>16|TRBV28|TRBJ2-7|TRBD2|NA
TGTGCCAGCACTTCGACCGGGACTAGTAAACCGTACAAGCAGTACTTC
CASTSTGTSKPYKQYF
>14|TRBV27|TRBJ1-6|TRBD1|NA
TGTGCCAGCAGCCAACAGGGGGTCTTCTCACCCCTCCACTTT
CASSQQGVFSPLHF
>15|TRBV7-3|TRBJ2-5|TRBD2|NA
TGTGCCAGCAGCAAAGGAGCGGGAGCGGGGGAGACCCAGTACTTC
CASSKGAGAGETQYF
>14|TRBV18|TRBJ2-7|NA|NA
TGTGCCAGCTCACCTGGGACATTCACCTACGAGCAGTACTTC
CASSPGTFTYEQYF
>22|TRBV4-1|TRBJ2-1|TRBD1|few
TGCGCCAGCAGCCAATCGGGGACAGCTCTCTTCGGTCCCCTCCGCCGACACAATGAGCAGTTCTTC
CASSQSGTALFGPLRRHNEQFF
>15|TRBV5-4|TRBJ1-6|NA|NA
TGTGCCAGCAGCTTGGGCCCAGGGGTCGGTTCACCCCTCCACTTT
CASSLGPGVGSPLHF
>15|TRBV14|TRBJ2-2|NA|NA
TGTGCCAGCAGCCAAGTTGGCGGGTATACCGGGGAGCTGTTTTTT
CASSQVGGYTGELFF